A single sample is the source of the 11 T cell receptor beta chains below, sequenced in a study of cytomegalovirus exposure and HLA in healthy donors. Primers included in the PCR were 60 Vbeta and 13 Jbeta primers. Using immunoSEQ multiplex PCR, the repertoire was profiled, and TCRdb retains in-frame clones only, with some absent. The repertoire holds fewer than 250,000 clones, with about three quarters as singletons. The sequenced sample was PBMCs. Receptors originate from a woman in her 30s in good health and CMV-seropositive.

The chain is built from TRBV7-3 and TRBJ2-7, with a weak D call TRBD1 (5 bases). Germline V gives CDR1 SGHTA, CDR2 FQGTGA. V gave up 3 bases and J gave up 3 bases, with 9 bases separating them. The CDR3 is 13 amino acids. The CDR3 spells CASSLGQDYEQYF. The CDR3 DNA reads TGTGCCAGCAGCTTGGGGCAGGACTACGAGCAGTACTTC.

The V gene is TRBV2, the J gene TRBJ1-5; 7 nucleotides match TRBD1. This CDR3 spans 15 amino acids. CDR1 is SNHLY and CDR2 is FYNNEI in the germline V gene. Unmatched junction bases numbered 5, after V lost 4 bases and J lost 2 bases. The CDR3 sequence: CASSANRGGNQPQHF. The CDR3 DNA sequence: TGTGCCAGCAGTGCGAACAGGGGTGGCAATCAGCCCCAGCATTTT.

This clone came up a few times. The chain links TRBV28 to TRBJ1-5, with a weak D call TRBD1 (5 bases). Trimming stripped 2 bases from V and 3 bases from J, with 11 bases between. The CDR3 runs to 15 residues. Germline loops: CDR1 MDHEN, CDR2 SYDVKM. In DNA form, the CDR3 reads TGTGCCAGCAGTTTAATCGACAGTGCCAATCAGCCCCAGCATTTT. This gives the protein CASSLIDSANQPQHF.

The chain links TRBV11-2 to TRBJ2-5; D not resolved. The CDR3 is made up of 14 amino acids. The V and J ends lost 0 bases and 4 bases respectively, with 9 bases between them. CDR1 and CDR2 (germline): SGHAT, FQNNGV. In DNA, the CDR3 is TGTGCCAGCAGCTTAGATCGGTTAGCAGAGACCCAGTACTTC. This sequence encodes CASSLDRLAETQYF. The entire variable domain, with the rest obtained from reference TRBV11-2 and TRBJ2-5, is as follows: EAGVAQSPRYKIIEKRQSVAFWCNPISGHATLYWYQQILGQGPKLLIQFQNNGVVDDSQLPKDRFSAERLKGVDSTLKIQPAKLEDSAVYLCASSLDRLAETQYFGPGTRLLVL.

This clone was counted once. V usage is TRBV7-2 and J usage is TRBJ1-1; D remains unclear. Germline lookup yields CDR1 SGHTA and CDR2 FQGNSA. The CDR3 has 13 amino acids. The V and J ends lost 3 bases and 3 bases respectively, with 8 bases between them. CDR3 in DNA: TGTGCCAGCAGCTTCGCCAGTTACACTGAAGCTTTCTTT. It specifies CASSFASYTEAFF.

The CDR3 DNA reads as TGTGCCAGCAGTCGGACAGGGACCGGCAATCAGCCCCAGCATTTT. Its protein product is CASSRTGTGNQPQHF. The rearrangement links TRBV6-5 to TRBJ1-5; 8 nucleotides line up with TRBD1. The CDR3 consists of 15 residues. CDR1 MNHEY and CDR2 SVGAGI come from the germline V gene. V lost 5 bases to trimming and J lost 2 bases; unmatched junction nucleotides: 5.

To note about this clone: The sample carries other DNA sequences with the same CDR3. The chain has TRBV5-1 and TRBJ1-1, with D possibly TRBD1 on 5 matching bases. Trimming cost V 1 base and J 3 bases, with 10 bases left between them. The CDR3 length is 14 residues. Germline CDR1 is SGHRS and CDR2 is YFSETQ. The CDR3 DNA follows: TGCGCCAGCAGCTTGCTGGGGGGGGACACTGAAGCTTTCTTT. Its translation: CASSLLGGDTEAFF.

V and J are TRBV2 and TRBJ1-5; tentative D call: TRBD1 (5 bases). Trimming left V 6 bases short and J 0 bases short, with 18 bases between. The CDR3 covers 17 residues. Germline loops: CDR1 SNHLY, CDR2 FYNNEI. This CDR3 is CASSGNHQGYSNQPQHF. Here the CDR3 DNA reads TGTGCCAGCAGCGGCAACCATCAGGGTTATAGCAATCAGCCCCAGCATTTT.

This clone was recorded a few times. The chain couples TRBV10-3 to TRBJ1-5; TRBD1 aligns across 7 bases. The CDR3 covers 16 residues. The V segment lost 2 bases and the J segment 1 base; nucleotides outside the gene matches: 5. Germline V gene sequence: CDR1 ENHRY, CDR2 SYGVKD. The DNA of the CDR3 is TGTGCCATCAGTGAGAGCGGCAGGGGGAGCAATCAGCCCCAGCATTTT. Protein product: CAISESGRGSNQPQHF.

The chain combines TRBV5-6 with TRBJ1-1, with 7 bases aligning to TRBD1. The ends lost 4 bases at V and 2 bases at J; junction bases unmatched: 5. CDR3 length: 14 residues. The germline CDR1 and CDR2 sequences are SGHDT and YYEEEE. The CDR3 spells CASSRGTANTEAFF. CDR3 bases: TGTGCCAGCAGCAGGGGGACAGCCAACACTGAAGCTTTCTTT.

This clone was recorded a few times. This sequence joins TRBV18 and TRBJ1-1, with a weak D call TRBD1 (6 bases). The CDR3 extends over 14 amino acids. V was cut by 2 bases and J by 7 bases, with 14 bases left in between. Germline values: CDR1 KGHSH, CDR2 LQKENI. The CDR3 loop reads CASSPADSPFEAFF. CDR3 nucleotide sequence: TGTGCCAGCTCACCAGCGGACAGCCCCTTTGAAGCTTTCTTT.